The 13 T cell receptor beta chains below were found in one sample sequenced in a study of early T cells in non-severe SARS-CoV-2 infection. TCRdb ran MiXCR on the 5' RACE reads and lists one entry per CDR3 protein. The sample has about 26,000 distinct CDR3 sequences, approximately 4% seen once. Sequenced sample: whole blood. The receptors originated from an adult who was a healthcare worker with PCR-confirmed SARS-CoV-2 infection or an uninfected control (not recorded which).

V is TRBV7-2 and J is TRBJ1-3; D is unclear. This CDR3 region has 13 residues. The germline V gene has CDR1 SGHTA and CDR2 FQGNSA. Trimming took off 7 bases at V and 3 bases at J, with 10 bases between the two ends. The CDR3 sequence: CASTLGSGNTIYF. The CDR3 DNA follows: TGTGCCAGCACCCTCGGTAGTGGAAACACCATATATTTT.

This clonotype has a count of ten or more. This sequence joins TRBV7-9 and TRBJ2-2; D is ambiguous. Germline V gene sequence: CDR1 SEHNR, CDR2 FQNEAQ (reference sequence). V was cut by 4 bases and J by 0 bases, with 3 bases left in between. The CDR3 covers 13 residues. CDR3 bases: TGTGCCAGCAGCTCAACGAACACCGGGGAGCTGTTTTTT. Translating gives CASSSTNTGELFF.

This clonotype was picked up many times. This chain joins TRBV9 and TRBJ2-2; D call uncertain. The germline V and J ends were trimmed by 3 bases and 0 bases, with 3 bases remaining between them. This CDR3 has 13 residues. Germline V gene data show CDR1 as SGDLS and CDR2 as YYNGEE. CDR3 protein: CASSEANTGELFF. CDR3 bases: TGTGCCAGCAGCGAGGCGAACACCGGGGAGCTGTTTTTT. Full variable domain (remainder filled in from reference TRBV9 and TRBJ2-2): DSGVTQTPKHLITATGQRVTLRCSPRSGDLSVYWYQQSLDQGLQFLIQYYNGEERAKGNILERFSAQQFPDLHSELNLSSLELGDSALYFCASSEANTGELFFGEGSRLTVL.

Here the CDR3 DNA reads TGCAGCGTTGTTCTAGCGGGAGGTCACACCGGGGAGCTGTTTTTT. It yields the protein CSVVLAGGHTGELFF. The chain links TRBV29-1 to TRBJ2-2, with 11 bases aligning to TRBD2. The CDR3 runs to 15 residues. CDR1 is SQVTM, CDR2 ANQGSEA, per germline. The V gene end was trimmed by 4 bases and the J gene end by 3 bases; junction bases not matched to a gene: 4.

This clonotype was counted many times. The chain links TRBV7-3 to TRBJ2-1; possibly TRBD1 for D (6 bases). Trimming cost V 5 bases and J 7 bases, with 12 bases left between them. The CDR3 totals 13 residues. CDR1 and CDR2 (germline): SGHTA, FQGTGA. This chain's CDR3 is CASSLQGMNEQFF. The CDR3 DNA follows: TGTGCCAGCAGCCTACAGGGTATGAATGAGCAGTTCTTC.

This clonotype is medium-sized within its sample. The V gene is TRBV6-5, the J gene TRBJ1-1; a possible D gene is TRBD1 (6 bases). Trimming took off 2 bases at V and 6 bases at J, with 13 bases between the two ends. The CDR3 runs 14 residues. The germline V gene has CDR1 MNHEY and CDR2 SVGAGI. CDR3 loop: CASSYTTDRPEAFF. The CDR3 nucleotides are TGTGCCAGCAGTTACACGACCGACAGGCCTGAAGCTTTCTTT.

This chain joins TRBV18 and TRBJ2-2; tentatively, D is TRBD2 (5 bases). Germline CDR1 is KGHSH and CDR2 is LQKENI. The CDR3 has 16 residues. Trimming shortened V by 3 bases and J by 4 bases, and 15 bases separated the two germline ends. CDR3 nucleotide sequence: TGTGCCAGCTCACCCTGGACGGAGGTGGGCACCGGGGAGCTGTTTTTT. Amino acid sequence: CASSPWTEVGTGELFF. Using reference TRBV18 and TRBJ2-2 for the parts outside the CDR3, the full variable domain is NAGVMQNPRHLVRRRGQEARLRCSPMKGHSHVYWYRQLPEEGLKFMVYLQKENIIDESGMPKERFSAEFPKEGPSILRIQQVVRGDSAAYFCASSPWTEVGTGELFFGEGSRLTVL.

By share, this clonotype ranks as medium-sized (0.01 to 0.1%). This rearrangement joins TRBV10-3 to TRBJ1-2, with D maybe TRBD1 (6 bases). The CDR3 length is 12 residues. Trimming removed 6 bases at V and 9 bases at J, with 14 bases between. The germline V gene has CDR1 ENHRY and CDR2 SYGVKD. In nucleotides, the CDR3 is TGTGCCATCAGAGAAACAGGGATTCGCTACACCTTC. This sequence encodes CAIRETGIRYTF.

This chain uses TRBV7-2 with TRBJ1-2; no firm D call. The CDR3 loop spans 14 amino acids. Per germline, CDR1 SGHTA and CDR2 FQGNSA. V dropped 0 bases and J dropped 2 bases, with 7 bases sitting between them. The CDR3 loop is CASSLARGNYGYTF. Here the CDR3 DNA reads TGTGCCAGCAGCTTAGCTAGAGGGAACTATGGCTACACCTTC.

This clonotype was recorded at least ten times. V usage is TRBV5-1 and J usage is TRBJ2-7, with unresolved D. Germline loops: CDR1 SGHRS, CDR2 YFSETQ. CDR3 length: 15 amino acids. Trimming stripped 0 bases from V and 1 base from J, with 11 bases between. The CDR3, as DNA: TGCGCCAGCAGCTTGGGGATAGCCCGATCCTACGAGCAGTACTTC. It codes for CASSLGIARSYEQYF.

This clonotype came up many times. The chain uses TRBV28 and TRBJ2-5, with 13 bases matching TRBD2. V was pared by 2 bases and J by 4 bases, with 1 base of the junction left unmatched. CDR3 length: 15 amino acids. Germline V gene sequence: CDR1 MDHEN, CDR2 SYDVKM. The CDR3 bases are TGTGCCAGCAGTTTAAGACTAGCGGGAGGAGAGACCCAGTACTTC. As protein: CASSLRLAGGETQYF. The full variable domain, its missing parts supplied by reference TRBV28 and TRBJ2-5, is DVKVTQSSRYLVKRTGEKVFLECVQDMDHENMFWYRQDPGLGLRLIYFSYDVKMKEKGDIPEGYSVSREKKERFSLILESASTNQTSMYLCASSLRLAGGETQYFGPGTRLLVL.

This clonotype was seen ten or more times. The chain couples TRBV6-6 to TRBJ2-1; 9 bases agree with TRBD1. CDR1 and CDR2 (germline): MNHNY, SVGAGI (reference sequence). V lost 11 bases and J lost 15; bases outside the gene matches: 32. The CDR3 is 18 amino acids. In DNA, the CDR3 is TGTGCCCGAATTTTAAGGGACAGGGAGTTGCTAGGGGCTAATGCGCGGTTCTTC. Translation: CARILRDRELLGANARFF.

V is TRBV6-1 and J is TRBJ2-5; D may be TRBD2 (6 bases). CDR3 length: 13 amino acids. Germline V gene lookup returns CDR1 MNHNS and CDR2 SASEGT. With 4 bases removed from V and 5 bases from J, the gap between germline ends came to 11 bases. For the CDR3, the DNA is TGTGCCAGCAGTGGGGACTGGGGGGAGACCCAGTACTTC. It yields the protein CASSGDWGETQYF.